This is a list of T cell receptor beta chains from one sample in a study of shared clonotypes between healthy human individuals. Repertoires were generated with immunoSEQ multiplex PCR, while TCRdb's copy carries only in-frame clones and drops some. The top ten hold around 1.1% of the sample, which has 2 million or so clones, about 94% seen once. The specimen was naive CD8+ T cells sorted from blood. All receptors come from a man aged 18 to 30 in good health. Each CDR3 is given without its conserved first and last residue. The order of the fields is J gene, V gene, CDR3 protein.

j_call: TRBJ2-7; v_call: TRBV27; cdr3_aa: ASSLSGGSSYEQY
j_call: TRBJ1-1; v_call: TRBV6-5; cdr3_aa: ASSNLGWDGTEAF
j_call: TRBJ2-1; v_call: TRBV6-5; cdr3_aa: ASSYLYEQF
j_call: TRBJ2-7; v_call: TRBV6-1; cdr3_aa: ASSQQREGSYEQY
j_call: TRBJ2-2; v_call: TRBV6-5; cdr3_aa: ASSYDRAGELF
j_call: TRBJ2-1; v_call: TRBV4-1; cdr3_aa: ASSQDASHSYNEQF
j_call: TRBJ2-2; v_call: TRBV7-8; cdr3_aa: ASSPEGIPVLF
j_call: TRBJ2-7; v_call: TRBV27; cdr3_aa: ASSPNPYEQY
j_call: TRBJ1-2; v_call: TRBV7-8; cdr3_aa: ASSLVRAGSDYGYT
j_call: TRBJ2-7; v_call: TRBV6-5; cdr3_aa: ASSRTTFYEQY
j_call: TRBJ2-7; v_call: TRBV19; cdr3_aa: ATTYGPAEQY
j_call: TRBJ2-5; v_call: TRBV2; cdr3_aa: ASREGGIQETQY
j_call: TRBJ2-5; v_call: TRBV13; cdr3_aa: ASSLDGWETQY
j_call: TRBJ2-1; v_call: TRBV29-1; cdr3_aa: SVLIGSYNEQF
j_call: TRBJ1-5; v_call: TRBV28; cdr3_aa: ASSSLPVYNQPQH
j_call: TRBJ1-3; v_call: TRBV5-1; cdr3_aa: ASSPSLMPGLCTIY
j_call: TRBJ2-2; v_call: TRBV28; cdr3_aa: ASRIAGENTGELF
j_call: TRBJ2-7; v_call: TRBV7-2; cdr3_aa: ASSSPDRGTYEQY
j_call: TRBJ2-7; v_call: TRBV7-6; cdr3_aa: ASSLGGDGSYEQY
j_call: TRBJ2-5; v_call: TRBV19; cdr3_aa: ASSIDRETQY
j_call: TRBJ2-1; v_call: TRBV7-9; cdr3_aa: ASSSNSGKLHNEQF
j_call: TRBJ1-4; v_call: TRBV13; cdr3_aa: ASSSGAEKLF
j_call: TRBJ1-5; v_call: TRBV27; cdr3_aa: ASSSTGAHQPQH
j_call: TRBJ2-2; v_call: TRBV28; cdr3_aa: ASSWSQAGELF
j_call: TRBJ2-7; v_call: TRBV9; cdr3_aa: ASSVGGMTYEQY
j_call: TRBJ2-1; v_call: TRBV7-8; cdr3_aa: ASSWGMIAGGDPSYNEQF
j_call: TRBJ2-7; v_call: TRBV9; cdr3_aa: ASSLTLEQY
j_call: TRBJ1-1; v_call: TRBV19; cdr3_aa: ASRGGGTEAF
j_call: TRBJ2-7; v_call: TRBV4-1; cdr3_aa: ASSQLGQGRYEQY
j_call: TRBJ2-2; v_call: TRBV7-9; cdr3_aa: ASSPTSWAGELF